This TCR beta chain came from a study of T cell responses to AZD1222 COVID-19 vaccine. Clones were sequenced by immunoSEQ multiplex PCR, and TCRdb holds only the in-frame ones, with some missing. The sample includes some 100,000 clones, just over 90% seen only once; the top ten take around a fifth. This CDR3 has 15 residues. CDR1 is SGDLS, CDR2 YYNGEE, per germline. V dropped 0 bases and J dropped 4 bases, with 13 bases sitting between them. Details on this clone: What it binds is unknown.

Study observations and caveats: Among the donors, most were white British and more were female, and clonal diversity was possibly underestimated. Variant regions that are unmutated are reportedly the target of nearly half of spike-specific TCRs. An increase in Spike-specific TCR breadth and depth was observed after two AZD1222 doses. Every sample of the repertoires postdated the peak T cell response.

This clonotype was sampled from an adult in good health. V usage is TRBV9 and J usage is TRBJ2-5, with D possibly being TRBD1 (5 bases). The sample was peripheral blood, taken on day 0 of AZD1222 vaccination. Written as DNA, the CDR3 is TGTGCCAGCAGCGTAGAAGGGCAGGGAATAGAGACCCAGTACTTC. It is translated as CASSVEGQGIETQYF. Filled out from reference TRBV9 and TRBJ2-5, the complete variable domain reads DSGVTQTPKHLITATGQRVTLRCSPRSGDLSVYWYQQSLDQGLQFLIQYYNGEERAKGNILERFSAQQFPDLHSELNLSSLELGDSALYFCASSVEGQGIETQYFGPGTRLLVL.